The 20 T cell receptor beta chains reported below all come from one sample, sequenced in a study of cytomegalovirus exposure and HLA in healthy donors. The PCR made use of 60 Vbeta and 13 Jbeta primers. Using immunoSEQ multiplex PCR, the repertoire was profiled, and TCRdb retains in-frame clones only, with some absent. Seen here are some 200,000 clones, roughly four fifths observed once, and the top ten hold about 2%. Source material: PBMCs. The receptors were sampled from a woman aged 25 to 39 in good health and CMV-seropositive.

V and J are TRBV10-3 and TRBJ2-7, with 15 positions matching TRBD2. The CDR3 runs to 16 residues. Germline V gene sequence: CDR1 ENHRY, CDR2 SYGVKD. Trimming took 11 bases from V and 2 from J; bases not matched to a gene: 10. The CDR3 nucleotides are TGTGCCTCCCGGACTAGCGGGAGGGAGATAACCTACGAGCAGTACTTC. Translated: CASRTSGREITYEQYF.

This chain links TRBV2 with TRBJ2-2, with 9 bases identical to TRBD1. The CDR3 length is 14 residues. V lost 8 bases and J lost 7; bases outside the gene matches: 8. The germline gives CDR1 SNHLY, CDR2 FYNNEI. CDR3 sequence reads: CASLHRGRDGELFF. In DNA, the CDR3 is TGTGCCAGCCTTCACAGGGGGCGGGACGGGGAGCTGTTTTTT.

This clone has a handful of counts. The V call is TRBV19, the J call TRBJ1-2, with D perhaps TRBD1 (6 bases). CDR1 is LNHDA, CDR2 SQIVND, per germline (reference sequence). Trimming pared 11 bases from V and 6 bases from J, leaving 13 bases between. CDR3 length: 11 amino acids. The CDR3 is CAGKTGHGYTF. CDR3 DNA sequence: TGTGCCGGAAAAACAGGGCATGGCTACACCTTC.

This clone was recorded a few times. The chain joins TRBV7-2 to TRBJ1-3, with 8 bases matching TRBD1. There are 16 residues in the CDR3. The V gene end was trimmed by 1 base and the J gene end by 0 bases; junction bases not matched to a gene: 2. Germline assignment: CDR1 SGHTA and CDR2 FQGNSA. The CDR3 nucleotides read TGTGCCAGCAGCTTAGGGGACAGGAGCTCTGGAAACACCATATATTTT. Translating gives CASSLGDRSSGNTIYF.

The rearrangement links TRBV5-1 to TRBJ2-3; no firm D call. In germline, CDR1 is SGHRS, CDR2 YFSETQ. V was trimmed by 4 bases and J by 3 bases, leaving 12 bases between them. There are 14 residues in the CDR3. The CDR3 reads CASSAPERTDTQYF. The CDR3 coding sequence is TGCGCCAGCAGCGCCCCCGAGAGGACAGATACGCAGTATTTT.

The J gene is TRBJ1-2, the V gene TRBV30; tentatively, D is TRBD1 (5 bases). Germline V lookup: CDR1 GTSNPN, CDR2 SVGIG (reference sequence). With 4 bases removed from V and 9 bases from J, the gap between germline ends came to 12 bases. The CDR3 extends over 11 amino acids. The CDR3 coding sequence is TGTGCCTGGACTATTGGGGCGAGCTACACCTTC. It specifies CAWTIGASYTF.

The chain couples TRBV28 to TRBJ2-5, with a weak D call TRBD1 (6 bases). Trimming stripped 1 base from V and 6 bases from J, with 9 bases between. Germline-derived CDR1 and CDR2 are MDHEN and SYDVKM. The CDR3 is 13 residues long. As DNA, the CDR3 is TGTGCCAGCAGTTTATTGGGGGCTAAGACCCAGTACTTC. Protein product: CASSLLGAKTQYF.

This sequence joins TRBV5-5 and TRBJ1-1; a weak D match, TRBD1 (6 bases). The CDR3 is 16 amino acids. The V end lost 2 bases, the J end lost 2 bases, and 16 bases lay between the germline ends. The V gene's germline CDR1 is SGHKS and CDR2 YYEKEE (reference sequence). CDR3 in DNA: TGTGCCAGCAGCTTCCAAATAGGGACAACTAACACTGAAGCTTTCTTT. This codes for CASSFQIGTTNTEAFF.

The chain links TRBV7-8 to TRBJ2-7; 13 nucleotides align to TRBD2. Germline assignment: CDR1 SGHVS and CDR2 FQNEAQ. With 5 bases clipped from V and 2 bases from J, the junction kept 6 bases outside the gene matches. The CDR3 runs to 16 residues. CDR3 DNA: TGTGCCAGCAGCAGGACTAGCGGGGGTACACCCTACGAGCAGTACTTC. Amino acid sequence: CASSRTSGGTPYEQYF.

This chain uses TRBV28 with TRBJ1-3; D perhaps matches TRBD1 (5 bases). This CDR3 spans 13 amino acids. With 6 bases removed from V and 9 bases from J, the gap between germline ends came to 15 bases. Germline V gene lookup returns CDR1 MDHEN and CDR2 SYDVKM. The CDR3 sequence is CASSPPGGATIYF. The CDR3 bases are TGTGCCAGCAGCCCCCCTGGCGGGGCCACCATATATTTT.

The chain is built from TRBV5-1 and TRBJ2-7, with D perhaps TRBD2 (5 bases). Germline V gene data show CDR1 as SGHRS and CDR2 as YFSETQ. CDR3 length: 16 residues. V lost 7 bases and J lost 0, with 20 bases in between. This CDR3 is CASAQPGGTSSYEQYF. Written as DNA, the CDR3 is TGCGCCAGCGCCCAGCCAGGAGGTACCTCCTCCTACGAGCAGTACTTC.

CDR3 DNA: TGTGCCATCAGTGAAAGGGGGTTAGGTTACAATGAGCAGTTCTTC. It yields the protein CAISERGLGYNEQFF. V and J are TRBV10-3 and TRBJ2-1; D perhaps matches TRBD1 (6 bases). The CDR3 sequence is 15 residues long. Germline V lookup: CDR1 ENHRY, CDR2 SYGVKD. V was shortened by 3 bases and J by 4 bases, with 13 bases between the two germline ends.

V and J are TRBV7-2 and TRBJ2-1; D is perhaps TRBD1 (6 bases). The V gene lost 2 bases and the J gene lost 3 bases, with 8 bases spanning the gap. The CDR3 loop spans 14 amino acids. Germline loops: CDR1 SGHTA, CDR2 FQGNSA. The CDR3 protein is CASSLLQGYNEQFF. The CDR3, as DNA: TGTGCCAGCAGCTTATTACAGGGCTACAATGAGCAGTTCTTC.

Turning to this clone: A read error may account for a junction end that differs from germline. The chain carries TRBV29-1 and TRBJ1-2, with no clear D. Per germline, CDR1 SQVTM and CDR2 ANQGSEA. The CDR3 is 11 residues long. Written as DNA, the CDR3 is TGCAGCGTTGACCAGAACTATGACTACACCTTC. Translating it yields CSVDQNYDYTF. Combining the CDR3 with reference TRBV29-1 and TRBJ1-2 gives the whole variable domain SAVISQKPSRDICQRGTSLTIQCQVDSQVTMMFWYRQQPGQSLTLIATANQGSEATYESGFVIDKFPISRPNLTFSTLTVSNMSPEDSSIYLCSVDQNYDYTFGSGTRLTVV.

V is TRBV11-2 and J is TRBJ1-2; TRBD1 is a possible D gene (5 bases). The germline V and J ends were trimmed by 0 bases and 2 bases, with 10 bases remaining between them. Per germline, CDR1 SGHAT and CDR2 FQNNGV. The length of the CDR3 is 15 residues. CDR3 region: CASSLEPGWNYGYTF. The CDR3 DNA sequence: TGTGCCAGCAGCTTAGAGCCAGGGTGGAACTATGGCTACACCTTC.

The chain employs TRBV6-5 and TRBJ2-7, with 10 bases fitting TRBD1. The CDR3 covers 14 residues. Germline CDR1 MNHEY, CDR2 SVGAGI. V dropped 6 bases and J dropped 4; count of bases not matched to a gene: 6. The CDR3 reads CASRSTGGGYEQYF. The CDR3 DNA sequence: TGTGCCAGCAGATCGACAGGGGGCGGTTACGAGCAGTACTTC.

This sequence joins TRBV14 and TRBJ1-4; D possibly corresponds to TRBD1 (5 bases). Germline loops: CDR1 SGHDN, CDR2 FVKESK. This CDR3 comprises 15 residues. Trimming removed 1 base at V and 8 bases at J, with 14 bases between. The CDR3 spells CASSQVNRNREKLFF. The CDR3 DNA follows: TGTGCCAGCAGCCAAGTGAACAGGAACAGAGAAAAACTGTTTTTT.

The chain links TRBV5-1 to TRBJ1-3, with D uncertain. The CDR3 runs to 16 residues. Germline loops: CDR1 SGHRS, CDR2 YFSETQ. Trimming removed 4 bases from V and 2 bases from J, with 16 bases in between. In DNA, the CDR3 is TGCGCCAGCAGCCCGTTAGAGATTCTCGCTGGAAACACCATATATTTT. Its protein is CASSPLEILAGNTIYF.

This sequence joins TRBV30 and TRBJ1-5; D is undetermined. Germline-derived CDR1 and CDR2 are GTSNPN and SVGIG (reference sequence). The CDR3 sequence is 17 residues long. V lost 2 bases and J 2 bases, leaving 19 bases between the germline ends. The CDR3 loop is CAWSPTRVRMGNQPQHF. In DNA, the CDR3 is TGTGCCTGGAGTCCTACCCGGGTCCGAATGGGCAATCAGCCCCAGCATTTT. Full variable domain (outside the CDR3, taken from reference TRBV30 and TRBJ1-5): SQTIHQWPATLVQPVGSPLSLECTVEGTSNPNLYWYRQAAGRGLQLLFYSVGIGQISSEVPQNLSASRPQDRQFILSSKKLLLSDSGFYLCAWSPTRVRMGNQPQHFGDGTRLSIL.

This clone was picked up one time. The chain recombines TRBV28 with TRBJ1-2; 8 bases are a match to TRBD1. The CDR3 totals 14 residues. The germline gives CDR1 MDHEN, CDR2 SYDVKM. Unmatched junction bases numbered 11, after V lost 7 bases and J lost 7 bases. For the CDR3, the DNA is TGTGCCAGCACCATAGGGACAGGCTCTATTGGCTACACCTTC. Translating it yields CASTIGTGSIGYTF.